This paragraph covers one T cell receptor beta chain sequence. These data belong to a study of T cell changes during pregnancy in multiple sclerosis. Clones were read by immunoSEQ multiplex PCR, and TCRdb kept only the in-frame ones, dropping some. The sample consists of about 99,000 clones, 90% to 95% of them appearing once. V was pared by 4 bases and J by 1 base, with 13 bases between. Germline CDR1 reads SEHNR; CDR2 reads FQNEAQ (reference sequence). The CDR3 contains 15 residues. The sequence derives from a female donor with multiple sclerosis, enrolled in a pregnancy study. The chain has TRBV7-9 and TRBJ1-1; D is unclear. The material was peripheral blood, obtained after pregnancy. CDR3 sequence (DNA): TGTGCCAGCAGCTCGCCTCCCGGAGAGAACACTGAAGCTTTCTTT. It encodes CASSSPPGENTEAFF.